One sample yielded the 19 T cell receptor beta chains listed below, sequenced in a study of regulatory T cells in long-lasting Graves disease. CDR3 regions were amplified by Arm-PCR using iRepertoire HTBI primers to build TCR beta libraries. A single record per CDR3 protein comes from TCRdb applying MiXCR to the multiplex PCR reads. This sample has 600,000 to 650,000 distinct CDR3 sequences; roughly 15% occur once, and the top ten carry 15% to 20%. Time point here: newly diagnosed GD, antithyroid drugs for less than 3 months. From RNA extracted from PBMCs, the TCR library was made. Separately, the same data were catalogued under a study of T cells in Graves' hyperthyroidism and ophthalmopathy.

Here the sequenced sample was peripheral blood mononuclear cells (PBMCs), taken at new diagnosis, from a patient treated with antithyroid drugs. These receptors were collected from a woman aged 25 to 39 with Graves disease.

The chain employs TRBV7-3 and TRBJ2-1; no reliable D call. The germline gives CDR1 SGHTA, CDR2 FQGTGA. V was clipped by 3 bases and J by 0 bases, with 9 bases between them. The CDR3 sequence is 15 residues long. The CDR3 DNA follows: TGTGCCAGCAGCTTTGACTCGAGCTCCTACAATGAGCAGTTCTTC. Translating it yields CASSFDSSSYNEQFF.

In its sample, this clonotype was seen many times. This sequence joins TRBV25-1 and TRBJ1-4; TRBD1 might be the D (6 bases). Germline V gene data show CDR1 as MGHDK and CDR2 as SYGVNS. Trimming pared 3 bases from V and 2 bases from J, leaving 16 bases between. The CDR3 totals 17 residues. In DNA, the CDR3 is TGTGCCAGCAGTGATCGGGGGGGCGCTTGGACTAATGAAAAACTGTTTTTT. Its protein product is CASSDRGGAWTNEKLFF.

The CDR3 DNA sequence: TGTGCCAGCAGCGTAGAAAAAGCGGGACCCTACAATGAGCAGTTCTTC. It translates to CASSVEKAGPYNEQFF. V and J are TRBV9 and TRBJ2-1, with 7 bases that match TRBD2. CDR3 length: 16 amino acids. After removal of 0 bases from V and 2 bases from J, the junction contained 5 bases not matched to a gene. Per the germline V gene, CDR1 is SGDLS and CDR2 is YYNGEE.

This clonotype was observed many times. DNA of the CDR3: TGTGCCAGCAGCGACCGATTTACCCATGAGCAGTTCTTC. It codes for CASSDRFTHEQFF. The J gene is TRBJ2-1, the V gene TRBV14, with unresolved D. The germline V and J ends were trimmed by 5 bases and 8 bases, with 13 bases remaining between them. The V gene's germline CDR1 is SGHDN and CDR2 FVKESK. The CDR3 is 13 amino acids.

In its sample, this clonotype was seen a few times. This rearrangement joins TRBV12-3 or TRBV12-4 to TRBJ2-4; D assignment may be TRBD1 or TRBD2 (6 bases each). Trimming shortened V by 7 bases and J by 7 bases, and 14 bases separated the two germline ends. The CDR3 consists of 13 residues. Here the CDR3 reads CASKGGPRNIQYF. In nucleotides, the CDR3 is TGTGCCAGCAAGGGGGGCCCGAGGAACATTCAGTACTTC.

This clonotype was found a few times. Written as DNA, the CDR3 is TGCAGCGTTACAGGATCCTTCAGGGTGAGTGAGCAGTTCTTC. It specifies CSVTGSFRVSEQFF. The chain employs TRBV29-1 and TRBJ2-1; TRBD1 might be the D (5 bases). V was clipped by 5 bases and J by 9 bases, with 20 bases between them. The CDR3 contains 14 residues. Germline V gives CDR1 SQVTM, CDR2 ANQGSEA.

This clonotype was recorded at least ten times. This rearrangement joins TRBV27 to TRBJ1-2, with 9 positions matching TRBD1. The CDR3 totals 15 residues. The V and J ends lost 5 bases and 1 base, in that order; junction bases with no gene match: 5. Germline loops: CDR1 MNHEY, CDR2 SMNVEV (reference sequence). The CDR3 region has the DNA TGTGCCAGCAGTCGCCGGACAGGGGATAACTATGGCTACACCTTC. It yields the protein CASSRRTGDNYGYTF.

This clonotype was detected ten times or more. The chain is built from TRBV12-3 or TRBV12-4 and TRBJ2-1; D possibly corresponds to TRBD2 (6 bases). V lost 9 bases to trimming and J lost 3 bases, with 15 bases between them. The CDR3 is 14 amino acids. The CDR3 coding sequence is TGTGCCAGTCGCGGAGGGTCGGGCTACAATGAGCAGTTCTTC. This sequence encodes CASRGGSGYNEQFF.

This clonotype came up many times. The chain is built from TRBV29-1 and TRBJ1-1; D remains ambiguous. Per germline, CDR1 SQVTM and CDR2 ANQGSEA. This CDR3 spans 13 amino acids. Trimming took 3 bases from V and 2 from J, leaving 10 bases between them. DNA of the CDR3: TGCAGCGTTGAGGAAACACCTAACACTGAAGCTTTCTTT. The encoded protein is CSVEETPNTEAFF.

This clonotype was seen ten or more times. V and J are TRBV7-9 and TRBJ2-7; D not resolved. CDR3 length: 12 amino acids. Germline V CDR1 and CDR2: SEHNR, FQNEAQ (reference sequence). Trimming pared 5 bases from V and 2 bases from J, leaving 7 bases between. Here the CDR3 DNA reads TGTGCCAGCAGCGTAGTACCCTACGAGCAGTACTTC. Its protein product is CASSVVPYEQYF.

The V call is TRBV6-5, the J call TRBJ1-1; TRBD1 is a possible D gene (5 bases). Trimming removed 0 bases at V and 5 bases at J, with 13 bases between. The CDR3 runs to 15 residues. CDR1 and CDR2 from the germline V gene are MNHEY and SVGAGI. The CDR3 nucleotides read TGTGCCAGCAGTTACTCTGGGGGTTTGATGACTGAAGCTTTCTTT. Protein product: CASSYSGGLMTEAFF.

The sample holds many counts of this clonotype. The chain carries TRBV10-3 and TRBJ1-1, with D unclear. V shed 4 bases and J shed 1 base, with 7 bases lying between them. The CDR3 totals 13 residues. From germline, CDR1 is ENHRY and CDR2 SYGVKD. CDR3 protein: CAISGQQNTEAFF. The CDR3 nucleotides read TGTGCCATCAGTGGACAACAGAACACTGAAGCTTTCTTT.

This clonotype was seen only a few times. The chain combines TRBV29-1 with TRBJ1-1; D gene ambiguous. Trimming took 1 base from V and 6 from J, leaving 15 bases between them. The V gene's germline CDR1 is SQVTM and CDR2 ANQGSEA. The CDR3 spans 14 residues. The CDR3 coding sequence is TGCAGCGTTGAAGCCCCACACCTCGGGGCTGAAGCTTTCTTT. The encoded protein is CSVEAPHLGAEAFF.

The rearrangement joins TRBV12-3 or TRBV12-4 to TRBJ1-1, with 8 nucleotides matching TRBD1. CDR3 size: 15 residues. V shed 5 bases, J shed 8 bases, and the junction held 13 bases outside the gene matches. In DNA, the CDR3 is TGTGCCAGCAGTGAAGCAGGGACAGGCAGCAAAGAAGCTTTCTTT. It yields the protein CASSEAGTGSKEAFF.

The chain joins TRBV9 to TRBJ2-5, with 7 positions matching TRBD1. This CDR3 comprises 15 residues. Looked up from germline, CDR1 is SGDLS and CDR2 is YYNGEE. Trimming at V came to 0 bases and at J to 5 bases, leaving 7 bases not matched to a gene. CDR3 DNA sequence: TGTGCCAGCAGCGTAGGGACAGGAAGGTTGGAGACCCAGTACTTC. It yields the protein CASSVGTGRLETQYF. Supplemented by reference TRBV9 and TRBJ2-5, the full variable domain reads DSGVTQTPKHLITATGQRVTLRCSPRSGDLSVYWYQQSLDQGLQFLIQYYNGEERAKGNILERFSAQQFPDLHSELNLSSLELGDSALYFCASSVGTGRLETQYFGPGTRLLVL.

This clonotype was found many times. The genes are TRBV20-1 and TRBJ2-7, with D unresolved. V lost 4 bases, J lost 3 bases, and 16 bases lay in between. CDR3 length: 14 residues. Germline loops: CDR1 DFQATT, CDR2 SNEGSKA (reference sequence). The CDR3 DNA follows: TGCAGTGCTATGGTCGACCTAGGGATCTACGAGCAGTACTTC. The encoded protein is CSAMVDLGIYEQYF.

This sequence joins TRBV7-2 and TRBJ2-1; 8 nucleotides agree with TRBD1. Germline trimming cut 4 bases from V and 0 bases from J; bases unmatched to any gene: 2. This CDR3 is built from 15 residues. Germline V gene lookup returns CDR1 SGHTA and CDR2 FQGNSA. The CDR3 DNA reads TGTGCCAGCAGCTACCAGGGGGCCTCCTACAATGAGCAGTTCTTC. As protein: CASSYQGASYNEQFF.

This clonotype was counted only a few times. The V call is TRBV3-1, the J call TRBJ1-2; D unclear. Trimming shortened V by 4 bases and J by 4 bases, and 22 bases separated the two germline ends. This CDR3 region has 17 residues. Germline V gene lookup returns CDR1 LGHDT and CDR2 YNNKEL (reference sequence). CDR3 bases: TGTGCCAGCAGCCCCGATGCGGTCAAACATTCGGGCTATGGCTACACCTTC. It translates to CASSPDAVKHSGYGYTF.

The chain uses TRBV28 and TRBJ2-4; no clear D. Trimming took 1 base from V and 7 from J, leaving 5 bases between them. This CDR3 spans 12 amino acids. The germline V gene encodes CDR1 MDHEN and CDR2 SYDVKM. This chain's CDR3 is CASSLLPNIQYF. CDR3 coding DNA: TGTGCCAGCAGTTTATTACCGAACATTCAGTACTTC.